This T cell receptor beta chain was obtained from a study of T-cell reconstitution after alpha-beta-depleted transplantation in children. V was cut by 0 bases and J by 4 bases, with 15 bases left in between. CDR3 size: 17 residues. Germline values: CDR1 SGHVS, CDR2 FNYEAQ. It was with unique molecular identifiers that the TCRbeta library was prepared. One entry per CDR3 protein results from TCRdb running MiXCR on the PCR reads. This table has hundreds of thousands of distinct CDR3 sequences, approximately 16% appearing once. This clonotype was detected only a few times. Here the sequenced sample was PBMCs from the stem cell graft donor, taken from the stem cell graft. The receptor was derived from a human donor who donated a stem cell graft to a child with acute myeloid leukemia. This rearrangement joins TRBV7-6 to TRBJ1-4, with TRBD1 as a possible D gene (5 bases). The CDR3 spells CASSLAIDSADNEKLFF. In DNA form, the CDR3 reads TGTGCCAGCAGCTTAGCGATCGACAGTGCAGATAATGAAAAACTGTTTTTT. Full variable domain (outside the CDR3, taken from reference TRBV7-6 and TRBJ1-4): GAGVSQSPRYKVTKRGQDVALRCDPISGHVSLYWYRQALGQGPEFLTYFNYEAQQDKSGLPNDRFSAERPEGSISTLTIQRTEQRDSAMYRCASSLAIDSADNEKLFFGSGTQLSVL.